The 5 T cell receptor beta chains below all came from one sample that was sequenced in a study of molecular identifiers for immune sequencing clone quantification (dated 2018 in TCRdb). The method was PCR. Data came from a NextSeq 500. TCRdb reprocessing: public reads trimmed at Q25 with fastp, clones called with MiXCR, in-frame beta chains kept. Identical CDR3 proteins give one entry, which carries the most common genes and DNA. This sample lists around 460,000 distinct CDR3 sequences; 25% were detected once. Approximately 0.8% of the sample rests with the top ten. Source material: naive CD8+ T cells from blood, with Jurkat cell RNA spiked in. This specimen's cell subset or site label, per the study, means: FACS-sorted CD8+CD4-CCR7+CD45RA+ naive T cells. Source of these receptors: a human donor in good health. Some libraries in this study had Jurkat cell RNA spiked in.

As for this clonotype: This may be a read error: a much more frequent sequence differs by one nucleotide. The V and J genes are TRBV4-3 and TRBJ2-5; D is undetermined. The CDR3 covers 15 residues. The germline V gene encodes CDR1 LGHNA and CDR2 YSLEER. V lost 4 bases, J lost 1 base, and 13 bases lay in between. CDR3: CASSLDRASQETQYF. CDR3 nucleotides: TGCGCCAGCAGCCTAGATCGGGCCAGCCAAGAGACCCAGTACTTC.

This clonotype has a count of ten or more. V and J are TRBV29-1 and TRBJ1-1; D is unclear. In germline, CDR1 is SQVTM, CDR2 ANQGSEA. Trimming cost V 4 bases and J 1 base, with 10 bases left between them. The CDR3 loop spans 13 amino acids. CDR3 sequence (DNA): TGCAGCGTTGTGATGCCGACGAACACTGAAGCTTTCTTT. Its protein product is CSVVMPTNTEAFF.

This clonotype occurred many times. CDR3 amino acids: CASRGDRAIEQYF. DNA of the CDR3: TGTGCCAGCAGAGGGGACAGGGCGATAGAGCAGTACTTC. The V gene is TRBV2, the J gene TRBJ2-7, with 9 bases that match TRBD1. V dropped 6 bases and J dropped 7; count of bases not matched to a gene: 7. This CDR3 is built from 13 residues. Looked up from germline, CDR1 is SNHLY and CDR2 is FYNNEI.

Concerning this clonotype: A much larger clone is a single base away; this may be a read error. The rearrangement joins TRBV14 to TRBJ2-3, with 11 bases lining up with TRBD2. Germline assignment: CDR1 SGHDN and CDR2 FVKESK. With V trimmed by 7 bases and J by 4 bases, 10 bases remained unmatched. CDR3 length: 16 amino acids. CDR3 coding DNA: TGTGCCAGCAACATTAGCGGGAGGGCTTTCCCAGATACGCAGTATTTT. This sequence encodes CASNISGRAFPDTQYF.

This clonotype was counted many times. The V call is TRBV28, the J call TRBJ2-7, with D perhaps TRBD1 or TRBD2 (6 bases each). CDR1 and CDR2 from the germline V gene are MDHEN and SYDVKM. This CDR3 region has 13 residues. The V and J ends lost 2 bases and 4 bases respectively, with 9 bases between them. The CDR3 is CASSLGGHYEQYF. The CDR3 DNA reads TGTGCCAGCAGTTTAGGGGGGCATTACGAGCAGTACTTC.